The clone carrying this T cell receptor (beta chain) was counted a single time. Its antigen is unidentified. The CDR3 sequence is 16 residues long. CDR1 and CDR2 (germline): KGHSY, FQNENV. Trimming removed 0 bases from V and 7 bases from J, with 15 bases in between. Amplification used 60 Vbeta primers and 13 Jbeta primers. Data came from immunoSEQ multiplex PCR; TCRdb stores just in-frame clones and leaves some out. The sample lists approximately 190,000 clones, roughly 80% occurring once. The sample belongs to a study of cytomegalovirus exposure and HLA in healthy donors. Overall study results and limits: Sequencing artifact likely explains a cluster of highly shared sequence variants. Reports showed the classifier diagnosing cytomegalovirus status with high specificity and sensitivity.

In nominal health when sampled, donors likely had unrecorded immune exposures nonetheless. The chain joins TRBV16 to TRBJ2-2; a possible D gene is TRBD2 (5 bases). Sequencing was done on a sample of PBMCs. The receptor comes from a woman aged 18 to 35 in good health and CMV-seronegative. This CDR3 reads CASSQSFLAGGGELFF. The CDR3 region has the DNA TGTGCCAGCAGCCAATCATTCCTAGCCGGTGGCGGGGAGCTGTTTTTT.